This T cell receptor (beta chain) was retrieved from a study of cytomegalovirus exposure and HLA in healthy donors. The roughly 120-subject validation cohort, separate from the roughly 670-subject first cohort, included the donors. V dropped 3 bases and J dropped 2; count of bases not matched to a gene: 6. CDR1 and CDR2 from the germline V gene are SGHRS and YFSETQ. The CDR3 extends over 15 amino acids. Sequencing used immunoSEQ multiplex PCR; TCRdb keeps in-frame clones, though not all of them. The sample lists 150,000 to 250,000 clones; around 80% were seen once. A word on this clone: Its antigen is undetermined.

Study outcomes and limitations: The authors enumerated over 150 TCR beta chains as linked to cytomegalovirus. Some public TCRs appeared in many individuals, while most sequences were rare. Subsequent analysis of the approximately 130 validation repertoires found a tendency for first-cohort TCR clusters to co-occur.

The TCR was taken from a woman aged 30 to 39 in good health and CMV-seronegative. The source material was PBMCs. The chain employs TRBV5-1 and TRBJ2-7; 9 positions match TRBD1. CDR3 nucleotide sequence: TGCGCCAGCAGCTGGGGGACAGGGTTTACCTACGAGCAGTACTTC. Its protein product is CASSWGTGFTYEQYF.